What follows are 5 T cell receptor beta chains derived from one specimen sequenced in a study of T-cell memory formation after mild COVID-19. In TCRdb, the 5' RACE reads were re-called with MiXCR into one record per CDR3 protein. The profile covers about 290,000 distinct CDR3 sequences, with around a sixth appearing a single time and about a fifth taken by the ten largest. The material sequenced was PBMCs or a T cell subset sorted from them (not recorded which). The origin of the receptors is a man between 18 and 35 years old who had mild COVID-19 (a few samples of this study predate the infection). Cell type and time point are not known.

The table lists this clonotype with many counts. The chain couples TRBV6-5 to TRBJ1-2; possibly TRBD1 for D (6 bases). Looked up from germline, CDR1 is MNHEY and CDR2 is SVGAGI. V lost 4 bases, J lost 4 bases, and 10 bases lay in between. The CDR3 extends over 13 amino acids. Written as DNA, the CDR3 is TGTGCCAGCAGTTCGACGGGGGCCTATGGCTACACCTTC. It translates to CASSSTGAYGYTF.

This clonotype was picked up a small number of times. The chain links TRBV9 to TRBJ2-3, with 9 positions matching TRBD2. In germline, CDR1 is SGDLS, CDR2 YYNGEE. CDR3 length: 16 residues. V lost 0 bases and J lost 7; bases outside the gene matches: 9. This CDR3 is CASSVGSSGGSNTQYF. CDR3 nucleotide sequence: TGTGCCAGCAGCGTAGGAAGTAGCGGGGGAAGTAATACGCAGTATTTT.

V and J are TRBV6-2 or TRBV6-3 and TRBJ2-3; D gene unclear. The CDR3 contains 12 residues. Germline-derived CDR1 and CDR2 are MNHEY and SVGEGT. V was cut by 6 bases and J by 6 bases, with 10 bases left in between. The CDR3 loop is CASSRFADTQYF. The CDR3 nucleotides read TGTGCCAGCAGCAGATTCGCGGATACGCAGTATTTT.

This clonotype showed up just a few times. The rearrangement joins TRBV6-2 or TRBV6-3 to TRBJ1-4, with D possibly matching TRBD1 (6 bases). Looked up from germline, CDR1 is MNHEY and CDR2 is SVGEGT. This CDR3 contains 17 residues. The V end was cut by 5 bases, the J end by 7 bases, with 23 bases between. CDR3 DNA sequence: TGTGCCAGCAGTACCACCGACGGTGGGGGGCCCGGTGAAAAACTGTTTTTT. Translated: CASSTTDGGGPGEKLFF.

The chain joins TRBV20-1 to TRBJ2-7; TRBD2 matches 7 bases. V dropped 3 bases and J dropped 2; count of bases not matched to a gene: 10. The CDR3 totals 15 residues. Germline assignment: CDR1 DFQATT and CDR2 SNEGSKA (reference sequence). CDR3 nucleotides: TGCAGTGCTAGTCCCATTAGCGGGTCAACCTACGAGCAGTACTTC. Its protein product is CSASPISGSTYEQYF.